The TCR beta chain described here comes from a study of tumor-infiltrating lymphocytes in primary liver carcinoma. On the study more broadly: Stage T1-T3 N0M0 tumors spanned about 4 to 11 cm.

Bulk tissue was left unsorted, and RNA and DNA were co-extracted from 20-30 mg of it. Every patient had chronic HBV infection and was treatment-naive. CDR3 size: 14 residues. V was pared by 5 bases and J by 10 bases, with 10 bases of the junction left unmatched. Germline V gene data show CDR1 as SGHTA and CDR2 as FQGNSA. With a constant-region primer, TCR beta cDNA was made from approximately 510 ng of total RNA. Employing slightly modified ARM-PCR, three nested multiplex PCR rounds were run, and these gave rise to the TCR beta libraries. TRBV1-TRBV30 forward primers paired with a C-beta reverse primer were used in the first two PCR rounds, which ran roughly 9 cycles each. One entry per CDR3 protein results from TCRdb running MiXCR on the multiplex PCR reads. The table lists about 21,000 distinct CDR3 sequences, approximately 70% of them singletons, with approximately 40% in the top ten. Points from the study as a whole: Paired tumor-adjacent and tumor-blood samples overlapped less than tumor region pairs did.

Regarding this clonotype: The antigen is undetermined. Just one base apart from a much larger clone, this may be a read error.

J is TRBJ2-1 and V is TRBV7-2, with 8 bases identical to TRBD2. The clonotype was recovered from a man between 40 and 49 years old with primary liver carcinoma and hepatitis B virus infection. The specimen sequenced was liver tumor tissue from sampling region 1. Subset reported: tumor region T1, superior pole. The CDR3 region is CASSTGLTGGEQFF. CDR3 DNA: TGTGCCAGCAGCACCGGACTAACGGGAGGGGAGCAGTTCTTC.